Listed here is a single T cell receptor beta chain. Antigen specificity is unknown. CDR3 size: 14 residues. The libraries of TRB cDNA were prepared using 5' RACE with UMI labels. TCRdb re-called the 5' RACE reads and shows each CDR3 protein once, DNA omitted. This sample's table reports roughly 24,000 distinct CDR3 sequences. The source of the sample is a study of CXCR3-negative and CXCR3-positive naive CD8 T cells. Broader study findings: With respect to TRBV-TRBJ usage, naive CXCR3-negative and CXCR3-positive cells were similar; memory differed. Most assays were run on fresh PBMCs (CXCR3 expression partially decreased after cryopreservation). Higher TRB CDR3 hydrophobicity marked CXCR3-positive naive cells relative to CXCR3-negative naive cells.

The sequenced sample was naive CXCR3- CD8+ T cells from blood. Regarding subset: CD45RO-CCR7+CD27+CD95- naive CD8+ T cells lacking CXCR3 (TNR3-). The chain has TRBV21-1 and TRBJ1-1; TCRdb's D call of TRBD1 is untestable without DNA. TRBV21-1 is listed as a pseudogene. This sequence originates from a human donor in good health. Some clones in this sample may be carry-over from other donors' samples. The CDR3 loop is CATFGWGLNTEAFF.